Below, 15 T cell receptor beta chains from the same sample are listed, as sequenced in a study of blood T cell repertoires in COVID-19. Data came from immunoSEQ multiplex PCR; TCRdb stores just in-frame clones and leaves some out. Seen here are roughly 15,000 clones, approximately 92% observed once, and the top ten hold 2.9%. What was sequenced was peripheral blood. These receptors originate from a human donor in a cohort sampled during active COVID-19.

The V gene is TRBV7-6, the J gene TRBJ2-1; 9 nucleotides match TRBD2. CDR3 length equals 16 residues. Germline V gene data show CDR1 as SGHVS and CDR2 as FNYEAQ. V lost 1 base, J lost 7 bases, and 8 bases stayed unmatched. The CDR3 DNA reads TGTGCCAGCAGCTTAGGACTAGCGGAGAGGGGAAATGAGCAGTTCTTC. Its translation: CASSLGLAERGNEQFF.

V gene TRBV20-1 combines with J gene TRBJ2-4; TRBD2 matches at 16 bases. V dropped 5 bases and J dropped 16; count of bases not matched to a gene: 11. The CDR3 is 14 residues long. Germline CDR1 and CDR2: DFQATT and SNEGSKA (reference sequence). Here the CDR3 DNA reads TGCAGTGCTGGTGTACCGGGACTAGCGGGAGGGCTATACTTC. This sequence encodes CSAGVPGLAGGLYF.

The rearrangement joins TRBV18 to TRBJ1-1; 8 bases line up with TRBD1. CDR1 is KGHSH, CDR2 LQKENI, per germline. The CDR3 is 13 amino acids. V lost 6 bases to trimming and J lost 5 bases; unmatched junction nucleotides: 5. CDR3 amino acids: CASSRQGRTEAFF. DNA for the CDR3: TGTGCCAGCTCGCGACAGGGGAGAACTGAAGCTTTCTTT.

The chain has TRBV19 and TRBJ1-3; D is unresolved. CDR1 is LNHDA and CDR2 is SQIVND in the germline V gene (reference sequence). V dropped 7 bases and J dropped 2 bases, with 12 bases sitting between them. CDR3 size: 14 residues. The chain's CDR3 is CASNLHGTGNTIYF. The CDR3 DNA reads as TGTGCCAGTAATCTGCATGGCACTGGAAACACCATATATTTT.

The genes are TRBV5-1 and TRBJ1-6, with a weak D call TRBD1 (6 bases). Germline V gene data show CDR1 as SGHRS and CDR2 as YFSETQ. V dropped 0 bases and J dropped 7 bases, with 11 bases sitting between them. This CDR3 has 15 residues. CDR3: CASSLDRVDNSPLHF. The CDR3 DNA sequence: TGCGCCAGCAGCTTGGACAGGGTCGACAATTCACCCCTCCACTTT.

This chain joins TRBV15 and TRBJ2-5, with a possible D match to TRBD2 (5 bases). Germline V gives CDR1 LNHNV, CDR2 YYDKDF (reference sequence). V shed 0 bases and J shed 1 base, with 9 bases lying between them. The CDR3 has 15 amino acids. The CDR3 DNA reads TGTGCCACCAGCAGAGATGCCGGAGGCCAAGAGACCCAGTACTTC. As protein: CATSRDAGGQETQYF.

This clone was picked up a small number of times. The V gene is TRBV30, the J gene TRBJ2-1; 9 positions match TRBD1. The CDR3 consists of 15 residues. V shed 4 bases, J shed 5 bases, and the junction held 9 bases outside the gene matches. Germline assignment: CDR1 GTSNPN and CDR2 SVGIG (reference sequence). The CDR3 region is CAWNPTGGPNNEQFF. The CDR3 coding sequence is TGTGCCTGGAACCCGACAGGGGGTCCTAACAATGAGCAGTTCTTC.

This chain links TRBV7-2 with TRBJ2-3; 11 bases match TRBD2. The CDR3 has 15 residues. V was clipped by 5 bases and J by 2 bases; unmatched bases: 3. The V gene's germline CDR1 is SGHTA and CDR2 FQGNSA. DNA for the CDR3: TGTGCCAGCAGCGGTAGCGGGAGGGCCACAGATACGCAGTATTTT. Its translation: CASSGSGRATDTQYF.

The CDR3 DNA reads as TGCGCCAGCAGTCTTACAGGGGGAATTAATTCACCCCTCCACTTT. It is translated as CASSLTGGINSPLHF. This chain connects TRBV5-1 to TRBJ1-6, with TRBD1 matching over 8 bases. The ends lost 5 bases at V and 6 bases at J; junction bases unmatched: 7. The CDR3 runs to 15 residues. Germline V lookup: CDR1 SGHRS, CDR2 YFSETQ.

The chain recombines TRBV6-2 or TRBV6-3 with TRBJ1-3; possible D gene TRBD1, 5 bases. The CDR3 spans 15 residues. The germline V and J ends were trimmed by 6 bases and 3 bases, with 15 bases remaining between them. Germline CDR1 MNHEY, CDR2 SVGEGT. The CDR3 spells CASSPRVVVGNTIYF. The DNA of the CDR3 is TGTGCCAGCAGCCCCAGGGTAGTCGTTGGAAACACCATATATTTT.

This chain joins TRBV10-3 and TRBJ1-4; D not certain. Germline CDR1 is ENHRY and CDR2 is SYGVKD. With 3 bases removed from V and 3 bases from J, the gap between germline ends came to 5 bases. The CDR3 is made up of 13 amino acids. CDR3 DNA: TGTGCCATCAGTGACGGTGCTAATGAAAAACTGTTTTTT. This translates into CAISDGANEKLFF.

CDR3 nucleotide sequence: TGTGCCAGCAGTCTCCGGACTAGCGGAACCGGGGAGCTGTTTTTT. This encodes CASSLRTSGTGELFF. The rearrangement uses TRBV6-5 and TRBJ2-2; 10 nucleotides align to TRBD2. There are 15 residues in the CDR3. Germline V CDR1 and CDR2: MNHEY, SVGAGI. Germline trimming cut 5 bases from V and 5 bases from J; bases unmatched to any gene: 5.

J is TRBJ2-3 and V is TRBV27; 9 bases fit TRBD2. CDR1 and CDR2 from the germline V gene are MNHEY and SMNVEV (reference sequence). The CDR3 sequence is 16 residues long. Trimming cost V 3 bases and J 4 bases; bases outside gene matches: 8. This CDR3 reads CASSFRGGGAADTQYF. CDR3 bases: TGTGCCAGCAGTTTTAGAGGCGGGGGGGCAGCAGATACGCAGTATTTT.

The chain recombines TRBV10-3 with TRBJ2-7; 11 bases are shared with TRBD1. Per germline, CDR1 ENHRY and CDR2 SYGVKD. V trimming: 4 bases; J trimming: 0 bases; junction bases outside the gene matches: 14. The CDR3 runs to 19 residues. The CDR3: CAISVTPGQGGASSYEQYF. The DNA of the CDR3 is TGTGCCATCAGTGTGACGCCGGGACAGGGGGGCGCGAGCTCCTACGAGCAGTACTTC.

This chain's CDR3 is CASSSWALAGRYSGANVLTF. The CDR3 DNA is TGTGCCAGCAGTTCCTGGGCCCTAGCGGGGCGATACTCTGGGGCCAACGTCCTGACTTTC. The gene calls are TRBV27 and TRBJ2-6; TRBD2 matches 9 bases. The V gene's germline CDR1 is MNHEY and CDR2 SMNVEV (reference sequence). J lost 0 bases, V lost 4 bases, and 13 bases had no gene match. This CDR3 is built from 20 residues.